These 13 T cell receptor beta chains were all obtained from the same sample, sequenced in a study of early T cells in non-severe SARS-CoV-2 infection. TCRdb used MiXCR to reprocess the 5' RACE reads, holding one entry per CDR3 protein. The table records roughly 50,000 distinct CDR3 sequences, roughly 7.7% of them present only once. Sequencing input: whole blood. The receptors here all came from an adult who was a healthcare worker with PCR-confirmed SARS-CoV-2 infection or an uninfected control (not recorded which).

The gene calls are TRBV6-6 and TRBJ1-6; maybe TRBD1 (5 bases). The CDR3 covers 14 residues. Germline lookup yields CDR1 MNHNY and CDR2 SVGAGI (reference sequence). Trimming left V 6 bases short and J 8 bases short, with 14 bases between. The DNA for the CDR3 is TGTGCCAGCAGGGGGGGGGATGGCTATTCACCCCTCCACTTT. This encodes CASRGGDGYSPLHF.

This clonotype showed up just a few times. This chain connects TRBV5-5 to TRBJ1-6; 8 nucleotides line up with TRBD1. Germline-derived CDR1 and CDR2 are SGHKS and YYEKEE (reference sequence). Germline trimming cut 4 bases from V and 7 bases from J; bases unmatched to any gene: 7. This CDR3 contains 15 residues. The CDR3 protein is CASSGMTGVNSPLHF. The DNA of the CDR3 is TGTGCCAGCAGCGGAATGACAGGGGTAAATTCACCCCTCCACTTT.

This clonotype showed up many times. The rearrangement links TRBV6-6 to TRBJ1-2, with 7 bases identical to TRBD1. J lost 4 bases, V lost 0 bases, and 5 bases had no gene match. In germline, CDR1 is MNHNY, CDR2 SVGAGI (reference sequence). The CDR3 consists of 15 residues. CDR3 in amino acids: CASSYSTGTVYGYTF. CDR3 sequence (DNA): TGTGCCAGCAGTTACTCGACAGGGACTGTCTATGGCTACACCTTC.

At least ten counts were recorded for this clonotype. The chain couples TRBV12-3 or TRBV12-4 to TRBJ2-4; D not resolved. The CDR3 contains 14 residues. The V end lost 2 bases, the J end lost 2 bases, and 7 bases lay between the germline ends. CDR3 nucleotide sequence: TGTGCCAGCAGTTTATCGATATCCAAAAACATTCAGTACTTC. Translation: CASSLSISKNIQYF.

The genes are TRBV7-9 and TRBJ2-7, with TRBD1 identical over 7 bases. The CDR3 runs 14 residues. CDR1 is SEHNR and CDR2 is FQNEAQ in the germline V gene (reference sequence). The V and J ends lost 3 bases and 6 bases, in that order; junction bases with no gene match: 8. CDR3 DNA sequence: TGTGCCAGCAGCTTTGGGCAGGGGGACGCCGAGCAGTACTTC. It translates to CASSFGQGDAEQYF.

This clonotype occurred many times. The chain combines TRBV28 with TRBJ1-5; D uncertain. The CDR3 loop spans 14 amino acids. Germline CDR1 is MDHEN and CDR2 is SYDVKM. Trimming shortened V by 4 bases and J by 7 bases, and 14 bases separated the two germline ends. CDR3 in amino acids: CASSSREFRQPQHF. DNA of the CDR3: TGTGCCAGCAGTTCCCGGGAATTTCGGCAGCCCCAGCATTTT.

The table lists this clonotype with many counts. The chain couples TRBV27 to TRBJ1-5; D not certain. Trimming removed 5 bases at V and 8 bases at J, with 19 bases between. In germline, CDR1 is MNHEY, CDR2 SMNVEV (reference sequence). The CDR3 contains 15 residues. The DNA for the CDR3 is TGTGCCAGCAGTGAGACTCACGGGGTCTATGAGCCCCAGCATTTT. Residues: CASSETHGVYEPQHF.

Ten or more counts support this clonotype. The V gene is TRBV28, the J gene TRBJ1-2, with a possible D match to TRBD1 (5 bases). This CDR3 comprises 13 residues. Trimming removed 1 base at V and 7 bases at J, with 10 bases between. Germline-derived CDR1 and CDR2 are MDHEN and SYDVKM. CDR3 residues: CASSLLGLPGYTF. The CDR3 DNA sequence: TGTGCCAGCAGTTTATTGGGACTCCCTGGCTACACCTTC.

This rearrangement joins TRBV6-6 to TRBJ1-2; 9 positions match TRBD1. Unmatched junction bases numbered 12, after V lost 2 bases and J lost 8 bases. CDR3 length: 16 residues. Germline V CDR1 and CDR2: MNHNY, SVGAGI (reference sequence). The CDR3 is CASSYGSGQGSGGYTF. The CDR3 DNA reads TGTGCCAGCAGTTACGGATCGGGACAGGGAAGTGGAGGCTACACCTTC.

This clonotype was seen repeatedly, ten times or more. This CDR3 is CASSIGILEHNEQFF. In DNA, the CDR3 is TGTGCCAGTAGTATAGGAATCCTGGAGCACAATGAGCAGTTCTTC. The genes are TRBV19 and TRBJ2-1; D not certain. The germline CDR1 and CDR2 sequences are LNHDA and SQIVND (reference sequence). This CDR3 spans 15 amino acids. The V end lost 1 base, the J end lost 5 bases, and 12 bases lay between the germline ends.

The table lists this clonotype with many counts. V is TRBV7-8 and J is TRBJ2-2; D gene ambiguous. Trimming left V 5 bases short and J 1 base short, with 8 bases between. Germline V lookup: CDR1 SGHVS, CDR2 FQNEAQ. The CDR3 spans 14 residues. Here the CDR3 DNA reads TGTGCCAGCAGCCTTAGGGAGAACACCGGGGAGCTGTTTTTT. Protein sequence: CASSLRENTGELFF. Filled out from reference TRBV7-8 and TRBJ2-2, the complete variable domain reads GAGVSQSPRYKVAKRGQDVALRCDPISGHVSLFWYQQALGQGPEFLTYFQNEAQLDKSGLPSDRFFAERPEGSVSTLKIQRTQQEDSAVYLCASSLRENTGELFFGEGSRLTVL.

This clonotype appeared many times. The chain uses TRBV9 and TRBJ2-1; tentatively, D is TRBD1 (6 bases). The V end lost 4 bases, the J end lost 0 bases, and 11 bases lay between the germline ends. Looked up from germline, CDR1 is SGDLS and CDR2 is YYNGEE. The CDR3 consists of 15 residues. The CDR3 protein is CASSPGHVSYNEQFF. In DNA form, the CDR3 reads TGTGCCAGCAGCCCGGGACATGTCTCCTACAATGAGCAGTTCTTC. The full variable domain, in which reference TRBV9 and TRBJ2-1 provide the parts outside the CDR3, is DSGVTQTPKHLITATGQRVTLRCSPRSGDLSVYWYQQSLDQGLQFLIQYYNGEERAKGNILERFSAQQFPDLHSELNLSSLELGDSALYFCASSPGHVSYNEQFFGPGTRLTVL.

This clonotype was counted at least ten times. The chain carries TRBV29-1 and TRBJ1-6; TRBD1 is a possible D gene (6 bases). CDR1 SQVTM and CDR2 ANQGSEA come from the germline V gene. Trimming removed 3 bases from V and 4 bases from J, with 10 bases in between. CDR3 length: 14 residues. The DNA of the CDR3 is TGCAGCGTTGACCGACAGGAGTATAATTCACCCCTCCACTTT. Its protein is CSVDRQEYNSPLHF.